This T cell receptor beta chain was recorded in a study of cytomegalovirus exposure and HLA in healthy donors. This PCR relied on a set of 60 Vbeta primers and 13 Jbeta primers. Assay: immunoSEQ multiplex PCR; the TCRdb copy retains only in-frame clones and omits some. Among about 80,000 clones listed, roughly 76% were seen once. This clone was seen just once. Its antigen is still unknown. Study results and limitations: There was a cluster of highly shared sequence variants that was likely a sequencing artifact. Approximately 160 TCR beta chains were listed as cytomegalovirus-associated. Later analysis associated a missense DCLRE1C variant with TCR beta V- and J-gene trimming.

CDR1 MDHEN and CDR2 SYDVKM come from the germline V gene. CDR3 length: 16 residues. Trimming removed 3 bases from V and 4 bases from J, with 16 bases in between. This clonotype was sampled from a woman between 40 and 50 years old in good health and CMV-seronegative. The chain employs TRBV28 and TRBJ1-5, with D tentatively TRBD1 (5 bases). Sequencing was performed on PBMCs. Written as DNA, the CDR3 is TGTGCCAGCAGTTTCAGGGAGGTAGCTACTAATCAGCCCCAGCATTTT. Its protein is CASSFREVATNQPQHF.